This TCR beta chain was captured in a study of beta chain features in type 1 diabetes. Study information: What patients shared with healthy donors was a similar profile of age, gender and cell yields.

Based on CD45RO/CCR7/CD25/CD127/CD95/CD27, CD4+ regulatory, stem cell-like memory, naive and central memory cells were sorted. This clone was detected once. Its antigen is not known. Isolated RNA was reverse transcribed in full, so expressed TCRB transcripts were sequenced. Data came from immunoSEQ multiplex PCR; TCRdb stores just in-frame clones and leaves some out. The table includes about 40,000 clones, around half detected once. Study findings and constraints: PCR might favor shorter templates, but any such skew would affect patients and controls equally. Reduced insertions and increased deletions marked VDJ junctions in type 1 diabetes patients.

V shed 7 bases and J 7 bases; nucleotides not matched to a gene: 8. Per germline, CDR1 SGHVS and CDR2 FQNEAQ. This CDR3 is built from 13 residues. The sample consisted of central memory CD4+ T cells from blood. This receptor was obtained from a woman aged 18-30 years in good health. The J gene is TRBJ2-7, the V gene TRBV7-8; TRBD1 matches 9 bases. CDR3 in amino acids: CASNHGQGREQYF. The CDR3, as DNA: TGTGCCAGCAACCATGGACAGGGGAGGGAGCAGTACTTC. The variable domain in full, with the rest retrieved from reference TRBV7-8 and TRBJ2-7, is GAGVSQSPRYKVAKRGQDVALRCDPISGHVSLFWYQQALGQGPEFLTYFQNEAQLDKSGLPSDRFFAERPEGSVSTLKIQRTQQEDSAVYLCASNHGQGREQYFGPGTRLTVT.